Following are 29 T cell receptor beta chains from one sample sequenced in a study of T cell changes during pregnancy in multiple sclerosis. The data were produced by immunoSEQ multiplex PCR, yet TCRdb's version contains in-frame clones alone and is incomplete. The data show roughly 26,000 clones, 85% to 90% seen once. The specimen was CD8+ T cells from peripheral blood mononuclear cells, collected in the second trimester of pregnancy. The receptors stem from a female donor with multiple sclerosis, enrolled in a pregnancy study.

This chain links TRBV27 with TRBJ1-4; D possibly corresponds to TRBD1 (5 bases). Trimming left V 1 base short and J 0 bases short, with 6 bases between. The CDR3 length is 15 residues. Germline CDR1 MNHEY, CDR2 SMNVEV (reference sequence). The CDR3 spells CASSLWGATNEKLFF. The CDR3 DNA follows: TGTGCCAGCAGTTTATGGGGGGCAACTAATGAAAAACTGTTTTTT.

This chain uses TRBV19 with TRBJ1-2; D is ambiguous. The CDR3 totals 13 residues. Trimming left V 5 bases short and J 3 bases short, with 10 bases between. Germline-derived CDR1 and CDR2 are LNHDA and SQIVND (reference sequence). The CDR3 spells CASSPLSDYGYTF. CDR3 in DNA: TGTGCCAGTAGTCCCCTTTCGGACTATGGCTACACCTTC. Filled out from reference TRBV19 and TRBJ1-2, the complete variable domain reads DGGITQSPKYLFRKEGQNVTLSCEQNLNHDAMYWYRQDPGQGLRLIYYSQIVNDFQKGDIAEGYSVSREKKESFPLTVTSAQKNPTAFYLCASSPLSDYGYTFGSGTRLTVV.

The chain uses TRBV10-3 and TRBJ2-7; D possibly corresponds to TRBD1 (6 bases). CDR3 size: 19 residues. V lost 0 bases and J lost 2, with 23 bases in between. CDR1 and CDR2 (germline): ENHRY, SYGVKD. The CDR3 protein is CAISESTPRPGHFPYEQYF. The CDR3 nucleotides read TGTGCCATCAGTGAGTCGACTCCCCGCCCGGGACACTTCCCCTACGAGCAGTACTTC.

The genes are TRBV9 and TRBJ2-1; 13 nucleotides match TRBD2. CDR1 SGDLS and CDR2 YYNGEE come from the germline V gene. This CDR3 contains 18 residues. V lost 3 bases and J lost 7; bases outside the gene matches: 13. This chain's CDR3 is CASSARTSGSSWGNEQFF. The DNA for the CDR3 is TGTGCCAGCAGCGCGCGGACTAGCGGGAGTAGTTGGGGGAATGAGCAGTTCTTC.

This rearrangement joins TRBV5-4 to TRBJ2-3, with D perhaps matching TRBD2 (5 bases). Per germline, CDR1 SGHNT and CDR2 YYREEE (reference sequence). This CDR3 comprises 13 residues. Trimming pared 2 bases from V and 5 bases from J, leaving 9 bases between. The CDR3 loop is CASSFGGGDTQYF. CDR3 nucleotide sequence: TGTGCCAGCAGCTTTGGAGGAGGAGATACGCAGTATTTT.

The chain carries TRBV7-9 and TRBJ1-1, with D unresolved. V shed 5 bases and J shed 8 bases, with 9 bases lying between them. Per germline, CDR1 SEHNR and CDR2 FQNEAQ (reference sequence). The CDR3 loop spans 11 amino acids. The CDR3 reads CASSANPEAFF. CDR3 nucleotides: TGTGCCAGCAGCGCGAACCCCGAAGCTTTCTTT. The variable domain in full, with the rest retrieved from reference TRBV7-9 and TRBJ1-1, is DTGVSQNPRHKITKRGQNVTFRCDPISEHNRLYWYRQTLGQGPEFLTYFQNEAQLEKSRLLSDRFSAERPKGSFSTLEIQRTEQGDSAMYLCASSANPEAFFGQGTRLTVV.

The CDR3 sequence: CASSLVPSGRAGETQYF. DNA of the CDR3: TGTGCCAGCAGCTTAGTCCCTAGCGGGAGGGCCGGGGAGACCCAGTACTTC. The chain uses TRBV7-9 and TRBJ2-5; 12 bases map to TRBD2. V lost 1 base and J lost 5; bases outside the gene matches: 8. Germline assignment: CDR1 SEHNR and CDR2 FQNEAQ (reference sequence). The length of the CDR3 is 17 residues.

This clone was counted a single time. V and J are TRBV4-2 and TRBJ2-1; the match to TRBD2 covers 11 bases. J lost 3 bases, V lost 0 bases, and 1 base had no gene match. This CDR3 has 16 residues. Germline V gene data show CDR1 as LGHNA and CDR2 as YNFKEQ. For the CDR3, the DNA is TGTGCCAGCAGCCAAGATGGGACTAGCGGCTACAATGAGCAGTTCTTC. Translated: CASSQDGTSGYNEQFF.

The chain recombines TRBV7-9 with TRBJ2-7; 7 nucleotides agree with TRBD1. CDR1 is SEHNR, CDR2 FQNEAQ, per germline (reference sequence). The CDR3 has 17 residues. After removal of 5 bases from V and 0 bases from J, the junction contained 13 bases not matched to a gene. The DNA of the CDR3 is TGTGCCAGCAGCATCCGGGACAGCCCCCGGAGCTCCTACGAGCAGTACTTC. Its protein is CASSIRDSPRSSYEQYF.

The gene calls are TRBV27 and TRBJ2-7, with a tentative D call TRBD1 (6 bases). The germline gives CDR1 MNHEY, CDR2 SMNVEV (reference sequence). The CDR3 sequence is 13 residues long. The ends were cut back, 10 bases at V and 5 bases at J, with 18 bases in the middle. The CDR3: CAIGLQGVDEQYF. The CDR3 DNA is TGTGCCATCGGGTTACAGGGTGTTGACGAGCAGTACTTC.

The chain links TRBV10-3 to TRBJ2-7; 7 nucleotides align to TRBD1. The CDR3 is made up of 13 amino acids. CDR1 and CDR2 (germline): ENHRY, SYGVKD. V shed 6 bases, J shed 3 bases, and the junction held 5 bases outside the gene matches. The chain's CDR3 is CAIRPGQLYEQYF. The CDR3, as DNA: TGTGCCATCAGGCCGGGACAGCTCTACGAGCAGTACTTC.

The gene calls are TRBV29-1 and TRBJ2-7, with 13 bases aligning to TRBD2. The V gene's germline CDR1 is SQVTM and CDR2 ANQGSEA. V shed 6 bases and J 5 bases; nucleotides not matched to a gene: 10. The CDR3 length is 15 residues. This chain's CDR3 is CSVGLTSGRADEQYF. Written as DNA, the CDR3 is TGCAGCGTCGGACTAACTAGCGGGAGGGCGGACGAGCAGTACTTC.

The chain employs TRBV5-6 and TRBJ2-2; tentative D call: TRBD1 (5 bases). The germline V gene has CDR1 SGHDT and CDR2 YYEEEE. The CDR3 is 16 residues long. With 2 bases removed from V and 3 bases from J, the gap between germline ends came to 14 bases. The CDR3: CASSFLWTYDTGELFF. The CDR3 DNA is TGTGCCAGCAGCTTCCTTTGGACATATGACACCGGGGAGCTGTTTTTT.

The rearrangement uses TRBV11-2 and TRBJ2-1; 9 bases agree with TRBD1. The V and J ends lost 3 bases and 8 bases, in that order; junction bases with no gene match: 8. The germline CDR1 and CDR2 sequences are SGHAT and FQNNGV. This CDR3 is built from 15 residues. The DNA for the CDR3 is TGTGCCAGCAGCTTGGGGACAGGGTCGGCGGATGAGCAGTTCTTC. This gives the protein CASSLGTGSADEQFF.

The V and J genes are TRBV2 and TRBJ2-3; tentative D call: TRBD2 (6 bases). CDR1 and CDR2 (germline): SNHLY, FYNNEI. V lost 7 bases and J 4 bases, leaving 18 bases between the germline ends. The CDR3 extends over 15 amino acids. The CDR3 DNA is TGTGCCAGCATTCCCGCCCCCGGGAGCTCAGATACGCAGTATTTT. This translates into CASIPAPGSSDTQYF.

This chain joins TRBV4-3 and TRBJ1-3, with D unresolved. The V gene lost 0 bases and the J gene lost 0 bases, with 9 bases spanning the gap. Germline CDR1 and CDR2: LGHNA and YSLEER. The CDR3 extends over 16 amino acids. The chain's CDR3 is CASSQDQSVSGNTIYF. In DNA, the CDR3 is TGCGCCAGCAGCCAAGACCAGAGCGTCTCTGGAAACACCATATATTTT.

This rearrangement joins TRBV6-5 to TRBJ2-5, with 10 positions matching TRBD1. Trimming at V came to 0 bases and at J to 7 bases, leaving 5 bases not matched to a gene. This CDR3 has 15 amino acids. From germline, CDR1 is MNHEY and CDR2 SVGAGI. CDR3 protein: CASSYSGTGESTQYF. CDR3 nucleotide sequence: TGTGCCAGCAGTTACTCCGGGACAGGGGAATCGACCCAGTACTTC.

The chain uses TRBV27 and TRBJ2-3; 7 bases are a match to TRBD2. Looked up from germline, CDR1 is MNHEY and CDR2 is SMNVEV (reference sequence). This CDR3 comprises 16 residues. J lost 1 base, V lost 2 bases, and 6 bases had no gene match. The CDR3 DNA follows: TGTGCCAGCAGTTTAGACGAGCGGGGAGGCACAGATACGCAGTATTTT. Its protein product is CASSLDERGGTDTQYF.

The CDR3 spells CASSIGGPGNEQFF. CDR3 bases: TGTGCCAGTAGTATAGGAGGGCCGGGCAATGAGCAGTTCTTC. This chain joins TRBV19 and TRBJ2-1; weak D call: TRBD2 (5 bases). The CDR3 has 14 amino acids. Germline-derived CDR1 and CDR2 are LNHDA and SQIVND (reference sequence). V lost 1 base and J lost 6, with 10 bases in between.

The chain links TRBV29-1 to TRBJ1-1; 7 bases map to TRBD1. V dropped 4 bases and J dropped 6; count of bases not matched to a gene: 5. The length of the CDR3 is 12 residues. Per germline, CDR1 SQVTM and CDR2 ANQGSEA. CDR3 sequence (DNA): TGCAGCGTTGGGGGGACAGCCTCTGAAGCTTTCTTT. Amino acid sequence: CSVGGTASEAFF.

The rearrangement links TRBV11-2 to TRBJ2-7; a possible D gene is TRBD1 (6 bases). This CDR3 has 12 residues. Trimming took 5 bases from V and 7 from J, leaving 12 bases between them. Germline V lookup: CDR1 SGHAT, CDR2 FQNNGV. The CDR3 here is CASSPGAIEQYF. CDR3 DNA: TGTGCCAGCAGCCCAGGGGCGATAGAGCAGTACTTC.

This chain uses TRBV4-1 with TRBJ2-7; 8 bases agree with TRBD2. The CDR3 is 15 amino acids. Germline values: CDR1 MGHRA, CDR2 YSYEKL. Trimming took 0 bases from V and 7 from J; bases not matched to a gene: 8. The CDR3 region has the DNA TGCGCCAGCAGCCAAGAGGGTAGCGGGATAGGGGAGCAGTACTTC. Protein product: CASSQEGSGIGEQYF.

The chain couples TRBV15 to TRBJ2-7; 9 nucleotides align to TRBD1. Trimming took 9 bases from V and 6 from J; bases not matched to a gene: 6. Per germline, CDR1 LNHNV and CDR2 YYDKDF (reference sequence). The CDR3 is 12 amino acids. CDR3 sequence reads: CATSRQGGEQYF. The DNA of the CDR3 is TGTGCCACTAGTAGACAGGGGGGCGAGCAGTACTTC.

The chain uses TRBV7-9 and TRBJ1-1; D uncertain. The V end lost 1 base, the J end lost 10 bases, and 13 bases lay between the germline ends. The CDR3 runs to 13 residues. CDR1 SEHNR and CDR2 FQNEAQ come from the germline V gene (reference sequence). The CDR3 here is CASSLGPGRSAFF. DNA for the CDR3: TGTGCCAGCAGCTTAGGTCCCGGTCGGTCAGCTTTCTTT.

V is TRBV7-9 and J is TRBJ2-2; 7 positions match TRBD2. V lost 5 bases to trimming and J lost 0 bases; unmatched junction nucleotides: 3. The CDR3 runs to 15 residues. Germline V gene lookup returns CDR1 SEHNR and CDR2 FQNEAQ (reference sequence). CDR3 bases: TGTGCCAGCAGCATTAGCGGGTCGAACACCGGGGAGCTGTTTTTT. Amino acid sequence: CASSISGSNTGELFF.

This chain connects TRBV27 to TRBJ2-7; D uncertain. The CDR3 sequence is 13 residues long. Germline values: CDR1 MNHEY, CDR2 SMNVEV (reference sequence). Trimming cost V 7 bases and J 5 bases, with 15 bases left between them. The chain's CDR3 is CASTHPATHEQYF. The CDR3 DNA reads TGTGCCAGCACACATCCTGCCACCCACGAGCAGTACTTC.

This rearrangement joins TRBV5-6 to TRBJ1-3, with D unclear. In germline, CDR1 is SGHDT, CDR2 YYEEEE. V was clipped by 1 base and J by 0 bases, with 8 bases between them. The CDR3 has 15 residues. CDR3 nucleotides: TGTGCCAGCAGCTTGTTTCGGGTCTCTGGAAACACCATATATTTT. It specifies CASSLFRVSGNTIYF.

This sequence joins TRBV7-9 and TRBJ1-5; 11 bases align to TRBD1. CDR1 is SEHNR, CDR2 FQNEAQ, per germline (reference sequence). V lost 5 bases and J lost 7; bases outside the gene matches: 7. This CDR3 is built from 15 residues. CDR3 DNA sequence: TGTGCCAGCAGCCCAGGACAGGGGGCACAGCAGCCCCAGCATTTT. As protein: CASSPGQGAQQPQHF.

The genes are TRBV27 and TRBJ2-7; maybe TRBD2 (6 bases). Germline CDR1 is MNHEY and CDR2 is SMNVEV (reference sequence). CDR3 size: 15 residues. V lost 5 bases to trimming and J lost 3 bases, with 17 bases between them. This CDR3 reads CASSRRRVGGYEQYF. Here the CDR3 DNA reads TGTGCCAGCAGTCGACGCCGGGTCGGGGGCTACGAGCAGTACTTC.